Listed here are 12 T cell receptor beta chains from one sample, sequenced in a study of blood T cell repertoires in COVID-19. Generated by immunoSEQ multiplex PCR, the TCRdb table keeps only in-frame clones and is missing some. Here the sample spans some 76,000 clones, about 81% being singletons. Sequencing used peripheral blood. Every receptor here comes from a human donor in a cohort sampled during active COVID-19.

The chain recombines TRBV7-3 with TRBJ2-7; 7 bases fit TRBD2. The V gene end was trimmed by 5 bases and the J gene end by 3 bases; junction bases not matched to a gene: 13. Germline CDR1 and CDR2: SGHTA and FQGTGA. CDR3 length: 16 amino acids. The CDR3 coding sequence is TGTGCCAGCAGCCTAATGGCGAGCGGGACGGGCTACGAGCAGTACTTC. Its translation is CASSLMASGTGYEQYF.

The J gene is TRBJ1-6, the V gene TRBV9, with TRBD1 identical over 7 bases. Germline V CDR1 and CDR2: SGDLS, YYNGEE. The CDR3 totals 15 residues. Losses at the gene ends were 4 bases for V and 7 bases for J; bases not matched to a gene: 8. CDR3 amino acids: CASSPGQRMNSPLHF. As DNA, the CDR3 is TGTGCCAGCAGCCCGGGACAGAGAATGAATTCACCCCTCCACTTT.

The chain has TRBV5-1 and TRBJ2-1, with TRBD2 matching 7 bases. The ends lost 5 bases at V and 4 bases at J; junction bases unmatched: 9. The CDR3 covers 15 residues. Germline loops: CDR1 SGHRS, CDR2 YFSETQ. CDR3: CASSPGRGGYNEQFF. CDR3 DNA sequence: TGCGCCAGCAGTCCTGGGAGGGGAGGGTACAATGAGCAGTTCTTC.

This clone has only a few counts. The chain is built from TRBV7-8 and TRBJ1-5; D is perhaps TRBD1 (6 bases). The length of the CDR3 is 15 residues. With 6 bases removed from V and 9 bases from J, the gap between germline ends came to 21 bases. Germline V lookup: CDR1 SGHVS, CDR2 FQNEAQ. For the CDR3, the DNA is TGTGCCAGCAGTCGACTTCCGGGACAACCCTGGCCCCAGCATTTT. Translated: CASSRLPGQPWPQHF.

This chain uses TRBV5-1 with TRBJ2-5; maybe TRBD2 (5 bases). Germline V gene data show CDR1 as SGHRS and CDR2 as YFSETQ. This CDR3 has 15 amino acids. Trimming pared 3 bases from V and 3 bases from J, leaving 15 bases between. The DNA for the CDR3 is TGCGCCAGCAGCTCCGGGATCTTGCGGGAAGAGACCCAGTACTTC. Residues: CASSSGILREETQYF.

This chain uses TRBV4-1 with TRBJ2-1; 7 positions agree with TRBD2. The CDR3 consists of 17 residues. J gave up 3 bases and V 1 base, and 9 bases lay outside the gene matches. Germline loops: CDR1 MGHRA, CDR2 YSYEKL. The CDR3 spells CASSQGPPRTSYNEQFF. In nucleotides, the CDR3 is TGCGCCAGCAGCCAAGGCCCCCCTCGGACTAGCTACAATGAGCAGTTCTTC.

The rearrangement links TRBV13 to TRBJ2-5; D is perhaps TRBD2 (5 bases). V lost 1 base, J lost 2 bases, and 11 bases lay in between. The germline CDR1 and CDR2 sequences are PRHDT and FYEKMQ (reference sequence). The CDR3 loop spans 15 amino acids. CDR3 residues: CASSLATGLQETQYF. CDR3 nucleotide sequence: TGTGCCAGCAGCTTAGCCACGGGATTACAAGAGACCCAGTACTTC.

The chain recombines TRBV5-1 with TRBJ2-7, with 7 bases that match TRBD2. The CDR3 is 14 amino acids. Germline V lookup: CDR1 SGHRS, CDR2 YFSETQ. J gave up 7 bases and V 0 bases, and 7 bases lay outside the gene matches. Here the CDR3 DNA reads TGCGCCAGCAGCTTGGCCGGGGGGAGAAGGGAGCAGTACTTC. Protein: CASSLAGGRREQYF.

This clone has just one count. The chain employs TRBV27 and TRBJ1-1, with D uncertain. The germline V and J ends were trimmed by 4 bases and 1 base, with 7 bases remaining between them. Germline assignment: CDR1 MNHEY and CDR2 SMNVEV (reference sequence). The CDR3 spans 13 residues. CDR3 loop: CASSWSQNTEAFF. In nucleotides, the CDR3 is TGTGCCAGCAGTTGGAGCCAGAACACTGAAGCTTTCTTT.

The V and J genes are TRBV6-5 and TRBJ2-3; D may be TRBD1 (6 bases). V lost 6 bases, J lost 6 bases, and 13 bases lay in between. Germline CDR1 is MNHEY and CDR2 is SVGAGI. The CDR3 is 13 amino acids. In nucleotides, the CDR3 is TGTGCCAGCAGCTGGGACACACGGGATACGCAGTATTTT. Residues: CASSWDTRDTQYF.

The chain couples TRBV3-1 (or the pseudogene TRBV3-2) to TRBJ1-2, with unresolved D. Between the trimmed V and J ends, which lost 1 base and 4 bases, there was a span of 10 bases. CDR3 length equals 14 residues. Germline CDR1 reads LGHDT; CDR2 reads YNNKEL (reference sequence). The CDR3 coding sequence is TGTGCCAGCAGCCAAGTCGAGGGATTCTATGGCTACACCTTC. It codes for CASSQVEGFYGYTF.

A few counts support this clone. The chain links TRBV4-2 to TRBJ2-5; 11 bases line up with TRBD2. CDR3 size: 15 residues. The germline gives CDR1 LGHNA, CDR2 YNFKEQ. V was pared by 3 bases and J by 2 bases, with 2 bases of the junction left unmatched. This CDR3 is CASSHGTSGQETQYF. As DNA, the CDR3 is TGTGCCAGCAGCCACGGGACTAGCGGACAAGAGACCCAGTACTTC.